This record looks at one T cell receptor beta chain sequence and its context. V gave up 0 bases and J gave up 12 bases; unmatched junction bases: 7. This CDR3 region has 15 residues. Germline V gene sequence: CDR1 SGDLS, CDR2 YYNGEE. These data originate in a study of blood T cell repertoires in COVID-19. About the study: COVID-19 samples, acute and convalescent, were from the United States, Italy and Spain. From T cells, B-cell-depleted T cells, or PBMCs came the material, which was cDNA or gDNA.

In the study's own analysis: Amplifying reference gene primers gave estimates of nucleated cell counts. TCRdb's copy holds only in-frame clones and misses some; the assay was immunoSEQ multiplex PCR. V and J calls and clone size come straight from that table; D and trimming were deduced from the DNA. This repertoire shows around 71,000 clones, around nine tenths found once; its top ten account for about 2.1%. The clonotype comes from a woman aged 60 to 75 with acute or convalescent COVID-19. V gene TRBV9 combines with J gene TRBJ2-1, with 12 bases aligning to TRBD2. Sequencing was done on a sample of peripheral blood. The CDR3 DNA follows: TGTGCCAGCAGCGTAGATTTGACTAGCGGGAGTGGGCAGTTCTTC. This gives the protein CASSVDLTSGSGQFF.